The 15 T cell receptor beta chains below were found in one sample sequenced in a study of cytomegalovirus exposure and HLA in healthy donors. The PCR used 60 Vbeta and 13 Jbeta primers. Sequencing used immunoSEQ multiplex PCR; TCRdb keeps in-frame clones, though not all of them. The table has approximately 200,000 clones, 79% seen once. The sequenced material came from PBMCs. The receptors here all came from a girl between 10 and 17 years old in good health and CMV-seropositive.

The genes are TRBV6-6 and TRBJ2-5; TRBD1 aligns across 7 bases. Trimming removed 8 bases from V and 5 bases from J; junction bases left unmatched: 8. CDR1 and CDR2 (germline): MNHNY, SVGAGI (reference sequence). CDR3 length: 13 amino acids. The CDR3 reads CASGTGTEETQYF. CDR3 nucleotide sequence: TGTGCCAGCGGAACAGGGACAGAGGAGACCCAGTACTTC.

This clone has more than one count but fewer than ten. The chain couples TRBV11-3 to TRBJ1-2; tentative D call: TRBD1 (5 bases). The CDR3 consists of 15 residues. Germline V gene sequence: CDR1 SGHNT, CDR2 YENEEA. V was trimmed by 1 base and J by 4 bases, leaving 13 bases between them. CDR3 nucleotides: TGTGCCAGCAGCTTAGGCGTCGTAGGGGCCTATGGCTACACCTTC. It encodes CASSLGVVGAYGYTF.

The V and J genes are TRBV18 and TRBJ2-7; D possibly corresponds to TRBD2 (5 bases). The CDR3 sequence is 14 residues long. CDR1 KGHSH and CDR2 LQKENI come from the germline V gene. Trimming stripped 5 bases from V and 3 bases from J, with 14 bases between. CDR3 amino acids: CASSAQTGFYEQYF. CDR3 in DNA: TGTGCCAGCTCAGCCCAGACGGGATTCTACGAGCAGTACTTC.

This chain links TRBV18 with TRBJ2-7, with 7 bases identical to TRBD1. Germline CDR1 reads KGHSH; CDR2 reads LQKENI. V gave up 3 bases and J gave up 3 bases; unmatched junction bases: 8. The CDR3 totals 15 residues. The CDR3 DNA reads as TGTGCCAGCTCACCCCTCGGGACAGCAGACTACGAGCAGTACTTC. It specifies CASSPLGTADYEQYF.

The chain is built from TRBV19 and TRBJ1-5, with no clear D. CDR3 size: 15 residues. The germline gives CDR1 LNHDA, CDR2 SQIVND (reference sequence). Trimming left V 5 bases short and J 1 base short, with 12 bases between. CDR3 nucleotides: TGTGCCAGTAGTCCCACACAATGGAGCAATCAGCCCCAGCATTTT. Translation: CASSPTQWSNQPQHF.

Comments on this clone: One end of the junction fails to match germline, which may point to a read error. This rearrangement joins TRBV29-1 to TRBJ2-2, with D tentatively TRBD1 or TRBD2 (6 bases each). Germline V lookup: CDR1 SQVTM, CDR2 ANQGSEA. The CDR3 spans 14 residues. CDR3 protein: CSVEGGPNTGELFF. CDR3 nucleotide sequence: TGCAGCGTAGAAGGGGGGCCTAACACCGGGGAGCTGTTTTTT.

The CDR3 reads CASSGGPGTANYGYTF. The CDR3 coding sequence is TGCGCCAGCAGTGGGGGGCCCGGGACAGCTAACTATGGCTACACCTTC. The rearrangement links TRBV4-3 to TRBJ1-2; 7 bases match TRBD1. The CDR3 contains 16 residues. Trimming took 6 bases from V and 0 from J; bases not matched to a gene: 10. Germline-derived CDR1 and CDR2 are LGHNA and YSLEER.

The chain recombines TRBV6-1 with TRBJ1-4, with no clear D. Germline values: CDR1 MNHNS, CDR2 SASEGT. The CDR3 has 14 residues. Trimming removed 6 bases at V and 0 bases at J, with 8 bases between. This CDR3 reads CASSEGSTNEKLFF. CDR3 coding DNA: TGTGCCAGCAGCGAGGGATCAACTAATGAAAAACTGTTTTTT.

This chain connects TRBV6-1 to TRBJ2-4; 13 nucleotides line up with TRBD2. In germline, CDR1 is MNHNS, CDR2 SASEGT. V lost 4 bases and J lost 0; bases outside the gene matches: 6. The CDR3 consists of 18 residues. The CDR3 nucleotides are TGTGCCAGCAGTGGTGGACTAGCGGGGGTAGTAGCCAAAAACATTCAGTACTTC. Protein: CASSGGLAGVVAKNIQYF.

The chain recombines TRBV7-2 with TRBJ1-1; 7 bases map to TRBD1. Germline V gene data show CDR1 as SGHTA and CDR2 as FQGNSA. The CDR3 runs to 13 residues. The trim removed 5 bases at V and 8 bases at J, leaving 8 bases unmatched. CDR3 DNA sequence: TGTGCCAGCAGCACCCAGCTGGGACAGGAAGCTTTCTTT. This encodes CASSTQLGQEAFF. The full variable domain, its missing parts supplied by reference TRBV7-2 and TRBJ1-1, is GAGVSQSPSNKVTEKGKDVELRCDPISGHTALYWYRQSLGQGLEFLIYFQGNSAPDKSGLPSDRFSAERTGGSVSTLTIQRTQQEDSAVYLCASSTQLGQEAFFGQGTRLTVV.

The chain couples TRBV7-6 to TRBJ2-2; TRBD1 aligns across 10 bases. This CDR3 is built from 16 residues. Germline CDR1 is SGHVS and CDR2 is FNYEAQ. The trim removed 5 bases at V and 6 bases at J, leaving 9 bases unmatched. Written as DNA, the CDR3 is TGTGCCAGCAGCCGTACGCCCGGGACAGGGGCCGGGGAGCTGTTTTTT. This gives the protein CASSRTPGTGAGELFF.

The chain links TRBV7-9 to TRBJ2-5; maybe TRBD2 (5 bases). Germline V CDR1 and CDR2: SEHNR, FQNEAQ (reference sequence). The CDR3 contains 16 residues. V dropped 3 bases and J dropped 0 bases, with 14 bases sitting between them. CDR3 nucleotide sequence: TGTGCCAGCAGCTTCGCCAGCGGCATGTACCAAGAGACCCAGTACTTC. Its protein is CASSFASGMYQETQYF.

The rearrangement uses TRBV30 and TRBJ2-3; 7 bases line up with TRBD1. Germline values: CDR1 GTSNPN, CDR2 SVGIG (reference sequence). CDR3 length: 15 amino acids. The V and J ends lost 3 bases and 4 bases, in that order; junction bases with no gene match: 10. Here the CDR3 reads CAWSRQGVGADTQYF. CDR3 nucleotide sequence: TGTGCCTGGAGCAGACAGGGAGTGGGCGCAGATACGCAGTATTTT.

This chain connects TRBV7-2 to TRBJ2-6; 8 bases line up with TRBD1. This CDR3 spans 16 amino acids. Trimming at V came to 5 bases and at J to 0 bases, leaving 3 bases not matched to a gene. CDR1 and CDR2 from the germline V gene are SGHTA and FQGNSA. The CDR3 sequence: CASSLDRASGANVLTF. The CDR3, as DNA: TGTGCCAGCAGCCTGGACAGGGCCTCTGGGGCCAACGTCCTGACTTTC.

The gene calls are TRBV7-8 and TRBJ2-2, with D unclear. CDR3 length equals 14 residues. Germline assignment: CDR1 SGHVS and CDR2 FQNEAQ. V was cut by 1 base and J by 1 base, with 4 bases left in between. In DNA form, the CDR3 reads TGTGCCAGCAGCTTAGGGCAGAACACCGGGGAGCTGTTTTTT. Protein: CASSLGQNTGELFF.